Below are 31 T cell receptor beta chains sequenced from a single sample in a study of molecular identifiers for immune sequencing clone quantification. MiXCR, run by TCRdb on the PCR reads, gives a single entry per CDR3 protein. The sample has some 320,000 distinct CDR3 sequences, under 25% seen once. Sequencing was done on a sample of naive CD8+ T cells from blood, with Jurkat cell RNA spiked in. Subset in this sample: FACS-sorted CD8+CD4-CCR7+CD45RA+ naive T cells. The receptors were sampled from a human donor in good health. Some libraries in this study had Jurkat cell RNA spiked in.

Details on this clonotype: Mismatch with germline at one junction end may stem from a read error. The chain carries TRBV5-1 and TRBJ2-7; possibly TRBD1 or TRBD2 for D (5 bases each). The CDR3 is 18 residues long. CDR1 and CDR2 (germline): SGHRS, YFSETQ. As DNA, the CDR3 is TGCGCCAGCAGTCCCGGGCCTGGGGGTATAATGGGCTCCTACGCGCAGTACTTC. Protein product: CASSPGPGGIMGSYAQYF. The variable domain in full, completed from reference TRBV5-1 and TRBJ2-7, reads KAGVTQTPRYLIKTRGQQVTLSCSPISGHRSVSWYQQTPGQGLQFLFEYFSETQRNKGNFPGRFSGRQFSNSRSEMNVSTLELGDSALYLCASSPGPGGIMGSYAQYFGPGTRLTVT.

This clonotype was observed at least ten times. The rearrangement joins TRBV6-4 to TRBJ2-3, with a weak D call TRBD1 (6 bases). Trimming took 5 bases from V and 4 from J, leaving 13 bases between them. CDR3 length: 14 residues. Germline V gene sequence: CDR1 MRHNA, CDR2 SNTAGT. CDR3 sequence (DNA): TGTGCCAGCAGTCGACAGGCATTAGCAGATACGCAGTATTTT. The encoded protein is CASSRQALADTQYF.

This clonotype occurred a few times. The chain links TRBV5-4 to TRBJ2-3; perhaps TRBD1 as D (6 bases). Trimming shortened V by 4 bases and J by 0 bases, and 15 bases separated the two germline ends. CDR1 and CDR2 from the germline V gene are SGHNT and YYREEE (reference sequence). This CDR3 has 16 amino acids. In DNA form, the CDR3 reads TGTGCCAGCAGCACTTCGACAGGACAAAGCACAGATACGCAGTATTTT. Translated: CASSTSTGQSTDTQYF.

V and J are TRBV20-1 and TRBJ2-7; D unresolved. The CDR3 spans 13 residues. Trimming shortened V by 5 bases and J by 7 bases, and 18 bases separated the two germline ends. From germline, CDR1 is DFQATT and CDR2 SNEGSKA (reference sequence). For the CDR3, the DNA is TGCAGTGCTGTTGATCAGGACCCCTTGGAGCAGTACTTC. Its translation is CSAVDQDPLEQYF.

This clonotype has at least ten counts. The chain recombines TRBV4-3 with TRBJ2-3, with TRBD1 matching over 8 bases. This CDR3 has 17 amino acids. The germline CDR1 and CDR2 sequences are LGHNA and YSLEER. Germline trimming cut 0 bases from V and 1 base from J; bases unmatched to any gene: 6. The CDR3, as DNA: TGCGCCAGCAGCCAAGATAGACAGGGGTTTGGCACAGATACGCAGTATTTT. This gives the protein CASSQDRQGFGTDTQYF.

CDR3 nucleotide sequence: TGTGCCAGCAGCAGGCTCTCCACTTACAATGAGCAGTTCTTC. It translates to CASSRLSTYNEQFF. J is TRBJ2-1 and V is TRBV7-9; D is unclear. The CDR3 runs to 14 residues. V was shortened by 5 bases and J by 4 bases, with 12 bases between the two germline ends. Germline lookup yields CDR1 SEHNR and CDR2 FQNEAQ (reference sequence). Looking up the rest from reference TRBV7-9 and TRBJ2-1 gives the full variable domain: DTGVSQNPRHKITKRGQNVTFRCDPISEHNRLYWYRQTLGQGPEFLTYFQNEAQLEKSRLLSDRFSAERPKGSFSTLEIQRTEQGDSAMYLCASSRLSTYNEQFFGPGTRLTVL.

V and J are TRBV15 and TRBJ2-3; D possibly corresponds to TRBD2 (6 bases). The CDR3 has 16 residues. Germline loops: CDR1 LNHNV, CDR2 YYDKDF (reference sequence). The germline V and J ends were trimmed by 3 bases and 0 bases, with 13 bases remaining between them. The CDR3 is CATSRPLASSTDTQYF. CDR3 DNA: TGTGCCACCAGCAGGCCTCTAGCGTCGAGCACAGATACGCAGTATTTT.

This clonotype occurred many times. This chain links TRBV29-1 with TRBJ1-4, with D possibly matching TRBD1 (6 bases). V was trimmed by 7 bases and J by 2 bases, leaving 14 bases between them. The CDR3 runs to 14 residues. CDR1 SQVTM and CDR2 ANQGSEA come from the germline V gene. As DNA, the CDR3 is TGCAGCGCTCAACTTCAGGGGACTAATGAAAAACTGTTTTTT. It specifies CSAQLQGTNEKLFF.

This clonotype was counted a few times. Here the CDR3 reads CASSQPSGTGRNTEAFF. The CDR3 DNA reads TGCGCCAGCAGTCAACCCTCGGGGACAGGACGAAACACTGAAGCTTTCTTT. The chain has TRBV23-1 and TRBJ1-1; 8 bases fit TRBD1. TRBV23-1 is an open reading frame, and its role is uncertain. The CDR3 is 17 amino acids. V gave up 2 bases and J gave up 2 bases; unmatched junction bases: 10.

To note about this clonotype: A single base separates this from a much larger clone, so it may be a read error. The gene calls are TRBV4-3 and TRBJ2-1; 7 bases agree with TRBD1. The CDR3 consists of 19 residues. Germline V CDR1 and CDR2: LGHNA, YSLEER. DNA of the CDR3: TGCGCCGGCAGCCAAAGATTACAGGGGCGTTATAGCTCCTACAATGAGCAGTTCTTC. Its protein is CAGSQRLQGRYSSYNEQFF.

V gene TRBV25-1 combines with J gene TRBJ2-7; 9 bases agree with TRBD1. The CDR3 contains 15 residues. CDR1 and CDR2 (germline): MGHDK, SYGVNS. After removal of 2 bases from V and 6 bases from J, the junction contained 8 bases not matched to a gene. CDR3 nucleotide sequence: TGTGCCAGCAGTGAACGGGGACAGGGTCCCCCCGAGCAGTACTTC. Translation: CASSERGQGPPEQYF.

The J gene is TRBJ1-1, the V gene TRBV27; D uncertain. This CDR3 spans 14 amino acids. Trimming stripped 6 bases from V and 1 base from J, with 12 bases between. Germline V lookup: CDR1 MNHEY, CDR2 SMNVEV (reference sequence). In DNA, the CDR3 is TGTGCCAGCAGACTCACGACCTCGAACACTGAAGCTTTCTTT. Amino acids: CASRLTTSNTEAFF.

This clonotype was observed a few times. CDR3 residues: CASSLYRGTDTQYF. The CDR3 DNA reads TGTGCCAGCAGTCTATACAGGGGCACAGATACGCAGTATTTT. The V and J genes are TRBV6-6 and TRBJ2-3, with D possibly TRBD1 on 6 matching bases. Trimming left V 5 bases short and J 1 base short, with 10 bases between. There are 14 residues in the CDR3. Germline V gives CDR1 MNHNY, CDR2 SVGAGI (reference sequence).

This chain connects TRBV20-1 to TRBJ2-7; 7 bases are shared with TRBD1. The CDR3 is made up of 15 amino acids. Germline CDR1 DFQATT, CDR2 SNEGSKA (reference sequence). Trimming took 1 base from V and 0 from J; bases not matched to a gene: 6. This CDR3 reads CSARGTGRPSYEQYF. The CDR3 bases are TGCAGTGCTAGAGGGACAGGCAGGCCCTCCTACGAGCAGTACTTC.

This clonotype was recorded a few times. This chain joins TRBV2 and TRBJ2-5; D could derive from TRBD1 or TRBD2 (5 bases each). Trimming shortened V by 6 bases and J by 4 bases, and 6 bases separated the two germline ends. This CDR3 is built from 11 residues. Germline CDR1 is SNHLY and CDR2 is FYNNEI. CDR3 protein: CASRGTETQYF. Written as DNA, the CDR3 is TGTGCCAGCAGGGGGACAGAGACCCAGTACTTC.

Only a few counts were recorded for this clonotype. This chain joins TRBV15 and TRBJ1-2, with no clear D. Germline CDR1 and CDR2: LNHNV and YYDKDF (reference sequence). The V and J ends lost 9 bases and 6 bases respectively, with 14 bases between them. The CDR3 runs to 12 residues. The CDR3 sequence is CATAGEEDGYTF. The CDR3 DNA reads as TGTGCCACAGCGGGTGAGGAGGATGGCTACACCTTC.

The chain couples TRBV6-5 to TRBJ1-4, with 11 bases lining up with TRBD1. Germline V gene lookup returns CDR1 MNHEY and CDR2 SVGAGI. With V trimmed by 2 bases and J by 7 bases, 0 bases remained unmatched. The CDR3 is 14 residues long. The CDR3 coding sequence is TGTGCCAGCAGTTACGGGACAGGGGGTGAAAAACTGTTTTTT. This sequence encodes CASSYGTGGEKLFF.

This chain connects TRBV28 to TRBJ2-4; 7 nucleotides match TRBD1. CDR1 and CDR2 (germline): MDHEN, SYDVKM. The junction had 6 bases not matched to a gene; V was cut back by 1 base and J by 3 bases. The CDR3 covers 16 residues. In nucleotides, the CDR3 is TGTGCCAGCAGTTTATACCGGGACAGTAACAAAAACATTCAGTACTTC. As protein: CASSLYRDSNKNIQYF.

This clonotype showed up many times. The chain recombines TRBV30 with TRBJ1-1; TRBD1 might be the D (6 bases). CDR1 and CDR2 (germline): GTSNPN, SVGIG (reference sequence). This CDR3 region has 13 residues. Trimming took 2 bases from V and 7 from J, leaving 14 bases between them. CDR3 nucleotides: TGTGCCTGGAGTCACAGGGCAACCATTGAAGCTTTCTTT. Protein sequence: CAWSHRATIEAFF.

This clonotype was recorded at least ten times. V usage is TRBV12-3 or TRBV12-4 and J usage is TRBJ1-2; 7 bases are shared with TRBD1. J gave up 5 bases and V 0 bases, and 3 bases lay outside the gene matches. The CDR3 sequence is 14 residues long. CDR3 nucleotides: TGTGCCAGCAGTTTAGCCGGGACAGCTTATGGCTACACCTTC. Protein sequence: CASSLAGTAYGYTF.

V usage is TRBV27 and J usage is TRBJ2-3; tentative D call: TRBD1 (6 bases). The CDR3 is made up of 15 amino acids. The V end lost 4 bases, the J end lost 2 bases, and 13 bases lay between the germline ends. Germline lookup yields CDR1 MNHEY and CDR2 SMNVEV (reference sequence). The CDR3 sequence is CASSWGTGTTDTQYF. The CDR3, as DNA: TGTGCCAGCAGTTGGGGAACAGGGACCACAGATACGCAGTATTTT.

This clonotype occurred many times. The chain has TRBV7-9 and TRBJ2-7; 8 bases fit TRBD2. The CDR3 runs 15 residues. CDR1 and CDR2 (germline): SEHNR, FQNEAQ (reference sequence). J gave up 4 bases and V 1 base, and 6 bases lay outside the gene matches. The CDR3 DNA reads TGTGCCAGCAGCTTAGTTCCAAGCGGGAGTTACGAGCAGTACTTC. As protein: CASSLVPSGSYEQYF.

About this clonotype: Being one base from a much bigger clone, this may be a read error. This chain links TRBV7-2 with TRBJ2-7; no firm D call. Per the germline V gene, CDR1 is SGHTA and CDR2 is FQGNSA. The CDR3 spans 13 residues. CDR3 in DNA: TGTGCCAGCAGCTGGACCCTAGGCTACGGGCAGTACTTC. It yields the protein CASSWTLGYGQYF. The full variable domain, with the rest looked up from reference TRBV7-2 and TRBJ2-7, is GAGVSQSPSNKVTEKGKDVELRCDPISGHTALYWYRQSLGQGLEFLIYFQGNSAPDKSGLPSDRFSAERTGGSVSTLTIQRTQQEDSAVYLCASSWTLGYGQYFGPGTRLTVT.

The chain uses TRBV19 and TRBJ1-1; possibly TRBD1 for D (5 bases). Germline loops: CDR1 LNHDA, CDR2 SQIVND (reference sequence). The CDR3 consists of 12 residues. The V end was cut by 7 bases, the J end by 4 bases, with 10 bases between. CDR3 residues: CASTAGSTEAFF. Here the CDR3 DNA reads TGTGCCAGTACAGCAGGGAGCACTGAAGCTTTCTTT.

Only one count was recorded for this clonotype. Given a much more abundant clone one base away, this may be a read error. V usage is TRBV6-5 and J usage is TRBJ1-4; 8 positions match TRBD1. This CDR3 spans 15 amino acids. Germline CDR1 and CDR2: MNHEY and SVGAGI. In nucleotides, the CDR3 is TGTGCCAGCAGCCGAACGACAGGGGAGTATGAAAAACTGGTTTTT. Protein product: CASSRTTGEYEKLVF.

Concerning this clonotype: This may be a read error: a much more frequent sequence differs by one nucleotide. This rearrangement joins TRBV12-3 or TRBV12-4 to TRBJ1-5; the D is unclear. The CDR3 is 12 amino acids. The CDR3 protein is CARSPAQWPQHF. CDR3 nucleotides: TGTGCCCGCAGTCCAGCCCAGTGGCCCCAGCATTTT.

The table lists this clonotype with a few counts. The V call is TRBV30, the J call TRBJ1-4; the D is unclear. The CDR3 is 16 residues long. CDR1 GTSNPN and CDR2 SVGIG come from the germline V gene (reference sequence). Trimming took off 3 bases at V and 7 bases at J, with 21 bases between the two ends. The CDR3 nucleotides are TGTGCCTGGAGAGGCGTATTAGGATGGGAAGGTGAAAAACTGTTTTTT. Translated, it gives CAWRGVLGWEGEKLFF.

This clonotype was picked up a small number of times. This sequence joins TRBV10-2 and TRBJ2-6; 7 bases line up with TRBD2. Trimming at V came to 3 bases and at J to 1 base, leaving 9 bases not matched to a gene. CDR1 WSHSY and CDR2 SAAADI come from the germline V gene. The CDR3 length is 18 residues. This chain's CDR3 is CASSDRWGGLSGANVLTF. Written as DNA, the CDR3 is TGCGCCAGCAGTGATAGGTGGGGGGGTTTATCTGGGGCCAACGTCCTGACTTTC.

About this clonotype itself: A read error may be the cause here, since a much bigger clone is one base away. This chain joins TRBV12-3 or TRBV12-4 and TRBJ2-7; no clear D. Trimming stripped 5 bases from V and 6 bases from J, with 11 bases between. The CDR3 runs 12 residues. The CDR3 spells CASSSRSSEQYF. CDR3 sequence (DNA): TGTGCCAGCAGTAGTCGCAGCTCCGAGCAGTACTTC.

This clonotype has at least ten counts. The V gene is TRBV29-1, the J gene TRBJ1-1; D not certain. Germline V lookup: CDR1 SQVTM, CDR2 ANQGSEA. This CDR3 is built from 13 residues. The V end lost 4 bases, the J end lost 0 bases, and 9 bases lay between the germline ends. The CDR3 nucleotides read TGCAGCGTTGTGAACGGATTGAACACTGAAGCTTTCTTT. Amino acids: CSVVNGLNTEAFF.

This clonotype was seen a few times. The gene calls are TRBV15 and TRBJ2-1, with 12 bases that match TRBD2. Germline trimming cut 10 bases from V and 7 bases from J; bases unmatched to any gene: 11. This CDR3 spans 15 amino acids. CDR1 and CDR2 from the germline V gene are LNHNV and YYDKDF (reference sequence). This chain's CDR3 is CAISSGRATQNEQFF. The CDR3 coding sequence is TGTGCCATCTCTAGCGGGAGGGCCACTCAGAATGAGCAGTTCTTC.